The 30 T cell receptor beta chains given below trace back to one sample, sequenced in a study of blood T cell repertoires in COVID-19. Profiled with immunoSEQ multiplex PCR; TCRdb holds only in-frame clones, not every one. The sample has under 150,000 clones; about 70% are singletons. Sequencing input: peripheral blood. These receptors were obtained from a woman aged 70 to 79 with acute or convalescent COVID-19.

This chain joins TRBV27 and TRBJ1-2; a possible D gene is TRBD1 (6 bases). The CDR3 covers 15 residues. Germline CDR1 reads MNHEY; CDR2 reads SMNVEV (reference sequence). Trimming removed 5 bases from V and 4 bases from J, with 17 bases in between. CDR3 coding DNA: TGTGCCAGCAGTCTAAAACCTGGACAGACCTATGGCTACACCTTC. Its protein is CASSLKPGQTYGYTF.

V usage is TRBV7-9 and J usage is TRBJ1-2, with 9 bases matching TRBD1. This CDR3 has 15 amino acids. Germline trimming cut 5 bases from V and 3 bases from J; bases unmatched to any gene: 7. Germline CDR1 reads SEHNR; CDR2 reads FQNEAQ (reference sequence). CDR3 DNA: TGTGCCAGCAGCCCATGGACAGGGGTGGACTATGGCTACACCTTC. Translation gives CASSPWTGVDYGYTF.

This chain joins TRBV19 and TRBJ1-6; D is perhaps TRBD1 (5 bases). Trimming pared 4 bases from V and 7 bases from J, leaving 23 bases between. The CDR3 spans 18 residues. Germline lookup yields CDR1 LNHDA and CDR2 SQIVND (reference sequence). The CDR3 protein is CASSRVHLAGRKNSPLHF. The CDR3, as DNA: TGTGCCAGTAGTAGGGTTCATCTGGCGGGACGGAAAAATTCACCCCTCCACTTT. Combining the CDR3 with reference TRBV19 and TRBJ1-6 gives the whole variable domain DGGITQSPKYLFRKEGQNVTLSCEQNLNHDAMYWYRQDPGQGLRLIYYSQIVNDFQKGDIAEGYSVSREKKESFPLTVTSAQKNPTAFYLCASSRVHLAGRKNSPLHFGNGTRLTVT.

The table lists this clone with a few counts. The rearrangement links TRBV7-8 to TRBJ2-2; 8 nucleotides align to TRBD1. Losses at the gene ends were 2 bases for V and 7 bases for J; bases not matched to a gene: 12. Per germline, CDR1 SGHVS and CDR2 FQNEAQ. This CDR3 is built from 17 residues. The CDR3, as DNA: TGTGCCAGCAGCTTAAGTGGTTGGACAGGGTTTGGCGGGGAGCTGTTTTTT. Its protein product is CASSLSGWTGFGGELFF.

J is TRBJ1-1 and V is TRBV6-6; D is ambiguous. Germline-derived CDR1 and CDR2 are MNHNY and SVGAGI (reference sequence). The CDR3 loop spans 14 amino acids. V was trimmed by 2 bases and J by 0 bases, leaving 7 bases between them. CDR3 amino acids: CASSYGGMNTEAFF. The DNA of the CDR3 is TGTGCCAGCAGTTACGGCGGCATGAACACTGAAGCTTTCTTT.

This clone was recorded a few times. The V gene is TRBV9, the J gene TRBJ2-7, with D perhaps TRBD1 (6 bases). Trimming cost V 3 bases and J 0 bases, with 7 bases left between them. This CDR3 is built from 13 residues. CDR1 and CDR2 (germline): SGDLS, YYNGEE. The CDR3 nucleotides are TGTGCCAGCAGCGGACAGGTCTCCTACGAGCAGTACTTC. It encodes CASSGQVSYEQYF.

The chain has TRBV9 and TRBJ2-7, with D possibly being TRBD1 (6 bases). The length of the CDR3 is 14 residues. V shed 4 bases and J shed 2 bases, with 13 bases lying between them. Germline-derived CDR1 and CDR2 are SGDLS and YYNGEE. In nucleotides, the CDR3 is TGTGCCAGCAGCATATCAGGGGACCCCTACGAGCAGTACTTC. Encoded protein: CASSISGDPYEQYF.

V usage is TRBV27 and J usage is TRBJ2-1; D uncertain. The CDR3 is 14 residues long. Germline V gene lookup returns CDR1 MNHEY and CDR2 SMNVEV (reference sequence). The V gene lost 5 bases and the J gene lost 2 bases, with 10 bases spanning the gap. The CDR3 region is CASSLWAPYNEQFF. For the CDR3, the DNA is TGTGCCAGCAGTCTGTGGGCCCCCTACAATGAGCAGTTCTTC.

This clone has just a few counts. The rearrangement joins TRBV7-9 to TRBJ1-1; D gene uncertain. This CDR3 is 15 amino acids long. Trimming shortened V by 5 bases and J by 4 bases, and 17 bases separated the two germline ends. The V gene's germline CDR1 is SEHNR and CDR2 FQNEAQ (reference sequence). DNA for the CDR3: TGTGCCAGCAGCCCCTGGAGGTCCGCCGGCACTGAAGCTTTCTTT. This gives the protein CASSPWRSAGTEAFF.

This chain connects TRBV19 to TRBJ1-3; D remains unclear. Trimming took 4 bases from V and 4 from J, leaving 17 bases between them. Germline CDR1 and CDR2: LNHDA and SQIVND (reference sequence). The CDR3 totals 16 residues. CDR3 coding DNA: TGTGCCAGTAGTAGGCCCTTCGCCCCGATGGGAAACACCATATATTTT. Its translation: CASSRPFAPMGNTIYF.

This chain joins TRBV4-3 and TRBJ2-1; 13 bases match TRBD2. From germline, CDR1 is LGHNA and CDR2 YSLEER. The CDR3 has 21 amino acids. The V and J ends lost 0 bases and 4 bases, in that order; junction bases with no gene match: 15. CDR3 nucleotide sequence: TGCGCCAGCAGCCAAGACTATCCGACTAGCGGGGGGCCCTCTAATTACAATGAGCAGTTCTTC. This encodes CASSQDYPTSGGPSNYNEQFF.

The chain employs TRBV28 and TRBJ1-2; 7 positions match TRBD1. V lost 3 bases to trimming and J lost 3 bases; unmatched junction nucleotides: 7. CDR1 is MDHEN and CDR2 is SYDVKM in the germline V gene. The CDR3 sequence is 15 residues long. The CDR3 loop reads CASSFFDRDYYGYTF. The CDR3 DNA follows: TGTGCCAGCAGTTTTTTTGACAGGGACTACTATGGCTACACCTTC.

The table lists this clone with a few counts. The gene calls are TRBV7-8 and TRBJ2-7, with TRBD1 matching 7 bases. The germline CDR1 and CDR2 sequences are SGHVS and FQNEAQ. The CDR3 covers 13 residues. Losses at the gene ends were 5 bases for V and 3 bases for J; bases not matched to a gene: 4. CDR3 protein: CASSEGTDYEQYF. The CDR3 region has the DNA TGTGCCAGCAGCGAAGGGACAGACTACGAGCAGTACTTC.

This clone is a singleton in its sample. The chain has TRBV7-8 and TRBJ2-5; no clear D. This CDR3 has 16 amino acids. Per germline, CDR1 SGHVS and CDR2 FQNEAQ. V was shortened by 1 base and J by 1 base, with 13 bases between the two germline ends. The CDR3 bases are TGTGCCAGCAGCTTAGAGTCCCTCCGAGGCCAAGAGACCCAGTACTTC. This gives the protein CASSLESLRGQETQYF.

The chain couples TRBV2 to TRBJ1-4, with 11 nucleotides matching TRBD1. This CDR3 has 16 amino acids. Germline-derived CDR1 and CDR2 are SNHLY and FYNNEI. With V trimmed by 6 bases and J by 10 bases, 13 bases remained unmatched. The CDR3 bases are TGTGCCAGCAGCGCGGGACAGGGGGGCCCGTTCGGAAAACTGTTTTTT. Amino acids: CASSAGQGGPFGKLFF.

The CDR3 region has the DNA TGTGCCAGCAGTGAAGCTGCAGGGGGACCCTACGAGCAGTACTTC. Encoded protein: CASSEAAGGPYEQYF. The rearrangement uses TRBV6-1 and TRBJ2-7; 7 nucleotides line up with TRBD1. The CDR3 sequence is 15 residues long. Germline CDR1 is MNHNS and CDR2 is SASEGT. Trimming took 0 bases from V and 2 from J; bases not matched to a gene: 4.

This CDR3 is CASSLAGVGNTIYF. CDR3 DNA: TGCGCCAGCAGCTTGGCAGGGGTCGGAAACACCATATATTTT. The rearrangement joins TRBV5-1 to TRBJ1-3, with a possible D match to TRBD1 (6 bases). The V end was cut by 0 bases, the J end by 4 bases, with 8 bases between. Germline V gene data show CDR1 as SGHRS and CDR2 as YFSETQ. The CDR3 loop spans 14 amino acids.

The V and J genes are TRBV7-9 and TRBJ1-2, with 7 nucleotides matching TRBD1. The germline CDR1 and CDR2 sequences are SEHNR and FQNEAQ (reference sequence). CDR3 length: 15 amino acids. Trimming cost V 8 bases and J 4 bases; bases outside gene matches: 13. CDR3 nucleotides: TGTGCCAGCTCAAGCCGGATACGGACAGGCTATGGCTACACCTTC. It specifies CASSSRIRTGYGYTF.

The chain couples TRBV7-9 to TRBJ1-1; 7 nucleotides match TRBD1. Germline CDR1 and CDR2: SEHNR and FQNEAQ (reference sequence). J lost 1 base, V lost 6 bases, and 5 bases had no gene match. This CDR3 comprises 14 residues. As DNA, the CDR3 is TGTGCCAGCAGGAGGGGGACAGAGAACACTGAAGCTTTCTTT. Protein: CASRRGTENTEAFF.

The V call is TRBV6-5, the J call TRBJ1-1; tentative D call: TRBD1 (5 bases). This CDR3 comprises 12 residues. The V end was cut by 5 bases, the J end by 8 bases, with 12 bases between. Germline lookup yields CDR1 MNHEY and CDR2 SVGAGI. Here the CDR3 reads CASSPGGWEAFF. The CDR3 nucleotides are TGTGCCAGCAGTCCCGGGGGGTGGGAAGCTTTCTTT.

The J gene is TRBJ1-2, the V gene TRBV5-1; D is undetermined. Trimming took 4 bases from V and 3 from J, leaving 16 bases between them. This CDR3 has 15 amino acids. Germline-derived CDR1 and CDR2 are SGHRS and YFSETQ. CDR3 sequence (DNA): TGCGCCAGCAGCCAAAACACCGATTCATACTATGGCTACACCTTC. Encoded protein: CASSQNTDSYYGYTF.

In this sample, this clone turned up many times. The V call is TRBV12-5, the J call TRBJ2-3; 8 bases align to TRBD1. There are 17 residues in the CDR3. CDR1 and CDR2 from the germline V gene are LGHNT and FRNRAP. V gave up 0 bases and J gave up 4 bases; unmatched junction bases: 9. The CDR3 DNA is TGTGCTAGTGGTTTGGTACTCGGGACAGGAGGGTCAGATACGCAGTATTTT. Amino acids: CASGLVLGTGGSDTQYF.

The rearrangement uses TRBV3-1 (or the pseudogene TRBV3-2) and TRBJ2-1; TRBD1 matches at 8 bases. This CDR3 is 15 amino acids long. Looked up from germline, CDR1 is LGHDT and CDR2 is YNNKEL (reference sequence). With V trimmed by 4 bases and J by 5 bases, 7 bases remained unmatched. The CDR3 loop is CASSLGTGLNNEQFF. The CDR3 nucleotides are TGTGCCAGCAGCCTTGGGACAGGCTTAAACAATGAGCAGTTCTTC.

The chain joins TRBV7-2 to TRBJ2-2, with 9 nucleotides matching TRBD1. This CDR3 contains 16 residues. J lost 6 bases, V lost 5 bases, and 10 bases had no gene match. The germline V gene has CDR1 SGHTA and CDR2 FQGNSA. The CDR3 DNA sequence: TGTGCCAGCAGCCCCTTCGGACAGGGGAGCGCCGGGGAGCTGTTTTTT. Its protein is CASSPFGQGSAGELFF.

This sequence joins TRBV7-2 and TRBJ2-5, with 12 bases aligning to TRBD2. V gave up 1 base and J gave up 3 bases; unmatched junction bases: 9. The CDR3 spans 18 residues. CDR1 is SGHTA, CDR2 FQGNSA, per germline. This chain's CDR3 is CASSLDSLLAGGKETQYF. The CDR3 DNA follows: TGTGCCAGCAGCTTAGATTCCCTTCTAGCGGGAGGGAAAGAGACCCAGTACTTC.

This clone was observed a handful of times. The genes are TRBV6-1 and TRBJ1-3; 10 bases align to TRBD1. Germline CDR1 MNHNS, CDR2 SASEGT. Losses at the gene ends were 1 base for V and 4 bases for J; bases not matched to a gene: 4. The CDR3 sequence is 16 residues long. The CDR3 region has the DNA TGTGCCAGCAGTGAAGGACAGGGGGCGAAAGGAAACACCATATATTTT. Translating gives CASSEGQGAKGNTIYF.

V gene TRBV7-9 combines with J gene TRBJ2-5; D is perhaps TRBD1 (5 bases). Germline CDR1 is SEHNR and CDR2 is FQNEAQ (reference sequence). This CDR3 contains 13 residues. Trimming removed 6 bases at V and 2 bases at J, with 10 bases between. The CDR3 DNA is TGTGCCAGCAGTTATGACAGTCAAGAGACCCAGTACTTC. Residues: CASSYDSQETQYF.

The chain joins TRBV5-1 to TRBJ1-2, with D possibly TRBD1 on 5 matching bases. The germline V gene encodes CDR1 SGHRS and CDR2 YFSETQ. The CDR3 has 14 amino acids. Trimming stripped 1 base from V and 6 bases from J, with 13 bases between. The CDR3 loop is CASSLSGGGNGYTF. The CDR3 coding sequence is TGCGCCAGCAGCTTGTCCGGCGGGGGAAATGGCTACACCTTC.

The chain carries TRBV6-5 and TRBJ1-2; the D gene is possibly TRBD1 (5 bases). V lost 5 bases and J lost 3, with 13 bases in between. Germline V gene sequence: CDR1 MNHEY, CDR2 SVGAGI. The CDR3 is 14 amino acids. CDR3 sequence (DNA): TGTGCCAGCAGTAGAACCGGGACTGACTATGGCTACACCTTC. This codes for CASSRTGTDYGYTF.

This clone has more than one count but fewer than ten. The chain links TRBV21-1 to TRBJ1-1; the table names TRBD1, a call not compared with the DNA. TRBV21-1 is deemed a pseudogene. The CDR3 is 19 amino acids. The CDR3 spells CASSKLGIWPGHRNTEAFF. As DNA, the CDR3 is TGTGCCAGCAGCAAATTGGGGATTTGGCCGGGACATAGGAACACTGAAGCTTTCTTT.